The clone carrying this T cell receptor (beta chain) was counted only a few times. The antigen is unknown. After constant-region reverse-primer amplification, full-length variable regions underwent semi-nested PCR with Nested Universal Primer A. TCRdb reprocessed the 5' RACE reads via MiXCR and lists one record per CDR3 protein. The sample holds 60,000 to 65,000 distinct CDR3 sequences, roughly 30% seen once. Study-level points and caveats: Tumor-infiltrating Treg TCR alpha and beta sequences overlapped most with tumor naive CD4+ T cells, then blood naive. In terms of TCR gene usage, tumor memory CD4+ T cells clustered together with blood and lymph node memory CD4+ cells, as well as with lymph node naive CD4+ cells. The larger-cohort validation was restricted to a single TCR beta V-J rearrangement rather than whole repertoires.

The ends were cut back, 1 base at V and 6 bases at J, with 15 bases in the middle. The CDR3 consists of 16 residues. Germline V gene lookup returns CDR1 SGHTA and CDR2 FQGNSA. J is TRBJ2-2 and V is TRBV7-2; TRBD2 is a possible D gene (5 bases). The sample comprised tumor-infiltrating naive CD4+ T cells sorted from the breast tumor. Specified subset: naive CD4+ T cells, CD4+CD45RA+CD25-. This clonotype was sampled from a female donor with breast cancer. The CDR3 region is CASSLDSGKVAGELFF. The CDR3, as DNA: TGTGCCAGCAGCTTAGACTCCGGGAAAGTCGCCGGGGAGCTGTTTTTT.